This T cell receptor beta chain was found in a study of T cell repertoires in cytomegalovirus infection (dated by TCRdb to between 2019 and 2020). In the study overall: Because public TCR beta signatures pointed to carriage of CMV infection together with the matching HLA type, the HLA type of each donor mattered for the analysis. General conclusions and limits of the study: In both this cohort and an independent approximately 370-donor cohort, the cumulative frequency of public TCR beta family members distinguished carriers of CMV infection plus the relevant HLA type. The ex vivo response was dominated by HLA-C-restricted CMV-specific TCR beta clonotypes, which also provided the single most frequent clonotype in two of eight donors.

As for this clonotype: Its antigen is still unknown. No base quality values were provided; no much bigger clone lies one nucleotide off.

The run used an Illumina HiSeq 1500. In-frame beta chains were kept once TCRdb had trimmed the public reads at Q25 with fastp and called clones with MiXCR. Every CDR3 protein is listed once, alongside the most common genes and DNA of its rows. For this sample there are 150,000 to 190,000 distinct CDR3 sequences; about a quarter appear just once. Together, the top ten hold 9.5% to 13% of the sample. Sequenced input: PBMCs. This receptor was taken from a human donor in good health (CMV status not recorded). Some clones in this sample may be carry-over from other donors' samples.

The DNA sequence is TGCGCCAGCAGCCATGGATTGGAGAGCTACACTGAAGCTTTCTTT. Translated, this gives CASSHGLESYTEAFF. The chain uses TRBV4-3 and TRBJ1-1; no confident D gene assignment can be made. The germline V gene sets CDR1 to LGHNA and CDR2 to YSLEER. There are 15 amino acids in the CDR3, from cysteine to phenylalanine inclusive. Of the read, only the CDR3 DNA is kept; its 45 bases are in frame from base 1. At the junction V is shortened by 3 bases and J by 3 bases, with 14 bases in between.